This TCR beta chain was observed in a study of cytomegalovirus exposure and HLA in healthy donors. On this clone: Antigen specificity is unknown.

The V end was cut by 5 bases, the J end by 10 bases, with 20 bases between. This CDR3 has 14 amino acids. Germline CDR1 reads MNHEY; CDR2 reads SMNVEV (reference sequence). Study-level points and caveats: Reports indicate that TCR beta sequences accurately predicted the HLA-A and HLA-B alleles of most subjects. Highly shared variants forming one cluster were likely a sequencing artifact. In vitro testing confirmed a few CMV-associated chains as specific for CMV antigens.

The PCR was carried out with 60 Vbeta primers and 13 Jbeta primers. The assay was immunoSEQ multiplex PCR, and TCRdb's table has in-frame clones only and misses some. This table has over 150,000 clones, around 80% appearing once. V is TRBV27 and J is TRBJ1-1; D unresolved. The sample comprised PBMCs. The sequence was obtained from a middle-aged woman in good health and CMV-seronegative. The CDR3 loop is CASSPRGGRTGAFF. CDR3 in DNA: TGTGCCAGCAGTCCCCGAGGAGGCAGAACGGGAGCTTTCTTT.